This entry lists 30 T cell receptor beta chains sequenced from one sample in a study of cytomegalovirus exposure and HLA in healthy donors. The PCR contained 60 Vbeta and 13 Jbeta primers. Sequenced by immunoSEQ multiplex PCR; TCRdb stores in-frame clones only, minus some. The table includes fewer than 90,000 clones, approximately 78% detected once. The specimen sequenced was PBMCs. Receptors originate from a male donor in good health and CMV-seropositive.

The CDR3 region is CASSSGVIGYTF. In DNA, the CDR3 is TGTGCCAGCAGTTCCGGGGTGATTGGCTACACCTTC. The chain joins TRBV28 to TRBJ1-2; D ambiguous. The germline V and J ends were trimmed by 4 bases and 7 bases, with 10 bases remaining between them. This CDR3 contains 12 residues. CDR1 and CDR2 from the germline V gene are MDHEN and SYDVKM.

In DNA, the CDR3 is TGCGCCAGCAGCTTGGATCCCCTAGGGGGAAATAACATTCAGTACTTC. Protein sequence: CASSLDPLGGNNIQYF. The chain joins TRBV5-1 to TRBJ2-4; a possible D gene is TRBD1 (6 bases). Looked up from germline, CDR1 is SGHRS and CDR2 is YFSETQ. This CDR3 is 16 amino acids long. Trimming took 0 bases from V and 7 from J, leaving 17 bases between them.

This chain joins TRBV28 and TRBJ1-5, with no clear D. The V end was cut by 6 bases, the J end by 3 bases, with 6 bases between. The V gene's germline CDR1 is MDHEN and CDR2 SYDVKM. CDR3 length: 12 residues. CDR3 residues: CASRDSNQPQHF. The CDR3 DNA sequence: TGTGCCAGCAGGGACTCCAATCAGCCCCAGCATTTT.

The rearrangement joins TRBV18 to TRBJ2-1; 14 nucleotides agree with TRBD2. This CDR3 comprises 18 residues. CDR1 and CDR2 from the germline V gene are KGHSH and LQKENI. Trimming removed 2 bases from V and 6 bases from J; junction bases left unmatched: 9. For the CDR3, the DNA is TGTGCCAGCTCACCATTGGGACTAGCGGGAGTGGGGCGCAATGAGCAGTTCTTC. Translated, it gives CASSPLGLAGVGRNEQFF.

This clone was detected only once. This rearrangement joins TRBV2 to TRBJ2-7; D unclear. CDR3 length equals 11 residues. V lost 6 bases to trimming and J lost 3 bases, with 6 bases between them. From germline, CDR1 is SNHLY and CDR2 FYNNEI. CDR3 in DNA: TGTGCCAGCAGATCCAACTACGAGCAGTACTTC. Translation gives CASRSNYEQYF.

J is TRBJ2-2 and V is TRBV4-3, with D maybe TRBD1 (5 bases). Trimming removed 0 bases at V and 2 bases at J, with 10 bases between. Germline V gene sequence: CDR1 LGHNA, CDR2 YSLEER. The length of the CDR3 is 16 residues. CDR3 in amino acids: CASSQEMGRNTGELFF. The CDR3 coding sequence is TGCGCCAGCAGCCAAGAAATGGGGCGCAACACCGGGGAGCTGTTTTTT.

The chain has TRBV10-3 and TRBJ2-7; 9 bases are shared with TRBD1. Unmatched junction bases numbered 9, after V lost 7 bases and J lost 5 bases. CDR3 length: 14 amino acids. Germline V gene sequence: CDR1 ENHRY, CDR2 SYGVKD. CDR3 coding DNA: TGTGCCATCATCAACCCGGGACAGGGTAACGAGCAGTACTTC. This encodes CAIINPGQGNEQYF.

The rearrangement joins TRBV5-1 to TRBJ2-2; D is possibly TRBD2 (6 bases). Looked up from germline, CDR1 is SGHRS and CDR2 is YFSETQ. The CDR3 covers 16 residues. The V end was cut by 3 bases, the J end by 2 bases, with 14 bases between. CDR3 DNA sequence: TGCGCCAGCAGCTCCCCGGGACTCACAAACACCGGGGAGCTGTTTTTT. The encoded protein is CASSSPGLTNTGELFF. The whole variable domain, remainder taken from reference TRBV5-1 and TRBJ2-2, is KAGVTQTPRYLIKTRGQQVTLSCSPISGHRSVSWYQQTPGQGLQFLFEYFSETQRNKGNFPGRFSGRQFSNSRSEMNVSTLELGDSALYLCASSSPGLTNTGELFFGEGSRLTVL.

This chain connects TRBV5-4 to TRBJ2-7; tentative D call: TRBD1 (6 bases). Germline CDR1 SGHNT, CDR2 YYREEE (reference sequence). The CDR3 extends over 13 amino acids. Trimming left V 7 bases short and J 5 bases short, with 16 bases between. The CDR3 DNA is TGTGCCAGCCATCTCTCCGACAGGAACGAGCAGTACTTC. Amino acids: CASHLSDRNEQYF.

The J gene is TRBJ2-5, the V gene TRBV7-2; possible D gene TRBD2, 6 bases. The J call may be in error: the DNA end matches TRBJ2-7 better. The CDR3 totals 14 residues. The germline V gene encodes CDR1 SGHTA and CDR2 FQGNSA. The CDR3 loop is CASSLLRGSYEQYF. The DNA of the CDR3 is TGTGCCAGCAGCTTACTGCGGGGTTCCTACGAGCAGTACTTC.

The chain combines TRBV2 with TRBJ2-6, with D tentatively TRBD1 (5 bases). V was pared by 5 bases and J by 0 bases, with 14 bases between. Germline loops: CDR1 SNHLY, CDR2 FYNNEI. The CDR3 spans 17 residues. The CDR3: CASSRQTFFSGANVLTF. In nucleotides, the CDR3 is TGTGCCAGCAGTAGACAGACATTCTTCTCTGGGGCCAACGTCCTGACTTTC.

The CDR3 here is CASSSGRVADTQYF. The CDR3 DNA reads TGTGCCAGTAGTAGCGGGAGAGTGGCGGATACGCAGTATTTT. The gene calls are TRBV19 and TRBJ2-3; TRBD2 matches at 7 bases. J lost 6 bases, V lost 4 bases, and 7 bases had no gene match. Per germline, CDR1 LNHDA and CDR2 SQIVND (reference sequence). The CDR3 has 14 amino acids.

The sample holds one count of this clone. The V gene is TRBV5-1, the J gene TRBJ1-2, with D possibly TRBD1 on 6 matching bases. CDR1 and CDR2 (germline): SGHRS, YFSETQ. The CDR3 contains 12 residues. Trimming stripped 3 bases from V and 6 bases from J, with 9 bases between. The CDR3 nucleotides are TGCGCCAGCAGCTCACACAGGGATGGCTACACCTTC. Its translation is CASSSHRDGYTF.

This clone was detected only a few times. CDR3 coding DNA: TGTGCCAGCAGTGCTCTAGCTTACGGCACAGATACGCAGTATTTT. Its protein is CASSALAYGTDTQYF. V gene TRBV6-1 combines with J gene TRBJ2-3, with D perhaps matching TRBD2 (5 bases). The CDR3 is 15 amino acids. V lost 4 bases and J lost 1, with 12 bases in between. CDR1 is MNHNS and CDR2 is SASEGT in the germline V gene.

This clone appeared once. CDR3 nucleotide sequence: TGTGCCAGCAGTTTATCGGGCCAGCCATACGAGCAGTACTTC. It is translated as CASSLSGQPYEQYF. The chain carries TRBV27 and TRBJ2-7, with D unresolved. V was shortened by 0 bases and J by 4 bases, with 10 bases between the two germline ends. There are 14 residues in the CDR3. Germline V gene lookup returns CDR1 MNHEY and CDR2 SMNVEV (reference sequence).

This clone was picked up one time. The V and J genes are TRBV18 and TRBJ2-7; a weak D match, TRBD2 (5 bases). This CDR3 has 15 amino acids. Germline CDR1 is KGHSH and CDR2 is LQKENI. Trimming cost V 3 bases and J 5 bases, with 17 bases left between them. CDR3 sequence: CASSPEGRTDHEQYF. In nucleotides, the CDR3 is TGTGCCAGCTCACCTGAGGGCAGGACCGACCACGAGCAGTACTTC.

The chain carries TRBV4-2 and TRBJ2-7; the match to TRBD2 covers 9 bases. The CDR3 is 20 residues long. Per the germline V gene, CDR1 is LGHNA and CDR2 is YNFKEQ. V trimming: 0 bases; J trimming: 0 bases; junction bases outside the gene matches: 15. CDR3 in amino acids: CASSQDRFSSTSGSSYEQYF. The CDR3 bases are TGTGCCAGCAGCCAAGACAGATTTAGCTCGACTAGCGGCAGCTCCTACGAGCAGTACTTC.

The rearrangement links TRBV7-2 to TRBJ2-1; TRBD2 agrees at 10 bases. CDR1 is SGHTA, CDR2 FQGNSA, per germline. V gave up 7 bases and J gave up 7 bases; unmatched junction bases: 10. This CDR3 contains 15 residues. In nucleotides, the CDR3 is TGTGCCAGCACCCCAGGAGGAGCGGGGGGGAATGAGCAGTTCTTC. This encodes CASTPGGAGGNEQFF.

The V and J genes are TRBV11-2 and TRBJ1-3; D is uncertain. Trimming left V 3 bases short and J 1 base short, with 7 bases between. Germline CDR1 reads SGHAT; CDR2 reads FQNNGV. CDR3 size: 14 residues. This CDR3 is CASSLQVSGNTIYF. CDR3 coding DNA: TGTGCCAGCAGCTTGCAGGTGTCTGGAAACACCATATATTTT.

This sequence joins TRBV25-1 and TRBJ2-3, with a tentative D call TRBD2 (6 bases). CDR1 is MGHDK and CDR2 is SYGVNS in the germline V gene. This CDR3 comprises 14 residues. The V end was cut by 6 bases, the J end by 1 base, with 11 bases between. CDR3 sequence reads: CASRRGGGTDTQYF. Here the CDR3 DNA reads TGTGCCAGCAGGCGCGGCGGGGGCACAGATACGCAGTATTTT.

The chain carries TRBV9 and TRBJ1-5; 7 bases align to TRBD1. The ends lost 2 bases at V and 7 bases at J; junction bases unmatched: 9. CDR1 and CDR2 from the germline V gene are SGDLS and YYNGEE. CDR3 length equals 15 residues. CDR3 sequence: CASSVSERQGQPQHF. As DNA, the CDR3 is TGTGCCAGCAGCGTCAGTGAGAGACAGGGCCAGCCCCAGCATTTT.

This clone was picked up one time. The genes are TRBV27 and TRBJ2-2; D gene unclear. The V gene's germline CDR1 is MNHEY and CDR2 SMNVEV (reference sequence). V shed 2 bases and J shed 6 bases, with 10 bases lying between them. The CDR3 runs to 14 residues. This CDR3 is CASSLNRLAGELFF. The DNA of the CDR3 is TGTGCCAGCAGTTTAAACCGGCTAGCCGGGGAGCTGTTTTTT.

This clone has a single count. The chain couples TRBV11-2 to TRBJ2-5; TRBD2 aligns across 7 bases. V dropped 2 bases and J dropped 4; count of bases not matched to a gene: 16. Germline lookup yields CDR1 SGHAT and CDR2 FQNNGV. CDR3 length: 18 amino acids. CDR3 nucleotides: TGTGCCAGCAGCTTATCCCGAGGACTAGGCTACATACGAGAGACCCAGTACTTC. Its protein product is CASSLSRGLGYIRETQYF. The whole variable domain, remainder taken from reference TRBV11-2 and TRBJ2-5, is EAGVAQSPRYKIIEKRQSVAFWCNPISGHATLYWYQQILGQGPKLLIQFQNNGVVDDSQLPKDRFSAERLKGVDSTLKIQPAKLEDSAVYLCASSLSRGLGYIRETQYFGPGTRLLVL.

The chain couples TRBV28 to TRBJ2-7; 7 bases fit TRBD2. Trimming at V came to 5 bases and at J to 3 bases, leaving 7 bases not matched to a gene. CDR1 is MDHEN and CDR2 is SYDVKM in the germline V gene. This CDR3 has 14 residues. The CDR3: CASSPIAGSYEQYF. CDR3 in DNA: TGTGCCAGCAGTCCAATAGCGGGTAGCTACGAGCAGTACTTC.

The genes are TRBV13 and TRBJ2-7; 7 bases are a match to TRBD2. The germline V gene encodes CDR1 PRHDT and CDR2 FYEKMQ (reference sequence). This CDR3 has 14 residues. V trimming: 5 bases; J trimming: 2 bases; junction bases outside the gene matches: 6. The DNA for the CDR3 is TGTGCCAGCAGCCGCGGGAGTACCGCCTACGAGCAGTACTTC. Translated, it gives CASSRGSTAYEQYF.

The chain couples TRBV7-9 to TRBJ2-5; the match to TRBD2 covers 7 bases. The CDR3 totals 16 residues. With V trimmed by 5 bases and J by 2 bases, 11 bases remained unmatched. Germline V CDR1 and CDR2: SEHNR, FQNEAQ (reference sequence). DNA of the CDR3: TGTGCCAGCAGCCCCTGGGGGGGTAGTCTACAAGAGACCCAGTACTTC. This sequence encodes CASSPWGGSLQETQYF.

The genes are TRBV23-1 and TRBJ2-5, with 7 bases identical to TRBD1. TRBV23-1 is given ORF status, its function remaining uncertain. V lost 4 bases, J lost 3 bases, and 11 bases stayed unmatched. There are 16 residues in the CDR3. The CDR3 nucleotides are TGCGCCAGCAGTCCCCCCCACCGGGACAGAAAAGAGACCCAGTACTTC. Protein sequence: CASSPPHRDRKETQYF.

The chain carries TRBV7-9 and TRBJ2-1; 10 bases match TRBD1. The CDR3 spans 12 residues. J lost 8 bases, V lost 11 bases, and 6 bases had no gene match. The germline gives CDR1 SEHNR, CDR2 FQNEAQ (reference sequence). The CDR3 nucleotides read TGTGCCGTCAAGGGGACAGGGGATGAGCAGTTCTTC. The encoded protein is CAVKGTGDEQFF.

The chain is built from TRBV6-4 and TRBJ2-7, with 7 bases that match TRBD2. V lost 5 bases, J lost 2 bases, and 6 bases stayed unmatched. This CDR3 region has 14 residues. Looked up from germline, CDR1 is MRHNA and CDR2 is SNTAGT. DNA for the CDR3: TGTGCCAGCAGTCTTCAGGGAGGGACCTACGAGCAGTACTTC. It is translated as CASSLQGGTYEQYF.

This clone appeared a few times. V is TRBV29-1 and J is TRBJ2-7, with D possibly being TRBD1 (6 bases). Germline V CDR1 and CDR2: SQVTM, ANQGSEA. This CDR3 comprises 13 residues. V was pared by 1 base and J by 5 bases, with 12 bases between. CDR3 nucleotides: TGCAGCGTTGAAGGTGGGGCAGGGGACGAGCAGTACTTC. This gives the protein CSVEGGAGDEQYF.